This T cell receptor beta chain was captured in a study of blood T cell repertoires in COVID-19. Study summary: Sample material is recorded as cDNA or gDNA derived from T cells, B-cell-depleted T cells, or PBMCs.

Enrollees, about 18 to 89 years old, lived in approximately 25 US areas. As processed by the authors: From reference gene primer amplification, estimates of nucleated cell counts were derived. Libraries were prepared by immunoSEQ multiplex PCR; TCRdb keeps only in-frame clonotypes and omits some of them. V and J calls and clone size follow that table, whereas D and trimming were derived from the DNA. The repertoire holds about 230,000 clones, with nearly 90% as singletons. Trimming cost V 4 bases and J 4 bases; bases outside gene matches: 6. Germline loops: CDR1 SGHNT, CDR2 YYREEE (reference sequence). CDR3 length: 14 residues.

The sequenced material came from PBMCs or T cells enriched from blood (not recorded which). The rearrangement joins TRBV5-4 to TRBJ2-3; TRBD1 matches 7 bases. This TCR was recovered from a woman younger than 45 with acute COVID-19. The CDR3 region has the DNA TGTGCCAGCAGCCCACGGGACAGCGCAGATACGCAGTATTTT. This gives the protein CASSPRDSADTQYF.